These T cell receptor beta chains were read from a single sample in a study of blood T cell repertoires in COVID-19. Using immunoSEQ multiplex PCR, the repertoire was profiled, and TCRdb retains in-frame clones only, with some absent. The table has roughly 120,000 clones, roughly 83% seen once; the top ten hold 2% to 2.5%. Sequencing was carried out using peripheral blood. The receptors originated from a man between 25 and 39 years old with acute or convalescent COVID-19. Both conserved end residues are part of each CDR3. A D gene is named only where the DNA matches it firmly. Part of the rows lack a size; the others show once, few, many or a class for expanded clones.

J | size | D | V | DNA | CDR3
TRBJ1-4 | . | . | TRBV4-3 | TGCGCCAGCAGCCAAGATCAAGACACCTATAATGAAAAACTGTTTTTT | CASSQDQDTYNEKLFF
TRBJ1-3 | . | . | TRBV1 | TGCACCAGCAGCCAAGGGTGGGGAGGGCCTGGAAACACCATATATTTT | CTSSQGWGGPGNTIYF
TRBJ2-7 | . | . | TRBV19 | TGTGCCAGTAGTAGGACTGTCCGCTACGAGCAGTACTTC | CASSRTVRYEQYF
TRBJ1-1 | . | . | TRBV2 | TGTGCCAGCACTCTGACCCCAGGGGCCCCTATGAACACTGAAGCTTTCTTT | CASTLTPGAPMNTEAFF
TRBJ1-1 | . | . | TRBV3-1/TRBV3-2 | TGTGCCAGCAGCCCTCAGGGGTCGGAAGCTGAAGCTTTCTTT | CASSPQGSEAEAFF
TRBJ2-5 | . | . | TRBV9 | TGTGCCAGCAGCGCGATGAGCGGGCAGGGTGGGCAAGAGACCCAGTACTTC | CASSAMSGQGGQETQYF
TRBJ2-5 | . | . | TRBV4-1 | TGCGCCAGCAGCCAAGACCACAGGGTCGGCTCACAAGAGACCCAGTACTTC | CASSQDHRVGSQETQYF
TRBJ2-7 | . | TRBD1 | TRBV6-6 | TGTGCCAGCAGTTCCCAGGACAGGGGGGGCAACTACGAGCAGTACTTC | CASSSQDRGGNYEQYF
TRBJ1-2 | . | TRBD1 | TRBV29-1 | TGCAGCGTTGAGGCTTACCCGGGACAGCTAAGCTATGGCTACACCTTC | CSVEAYPGQLSYGYTF
TRBJ1-1 | . | TRBD1 | TRBV25-1 | TGTGCCAGCAGTGAATATACAGGGGGAGTGAACACTGAAGCTTTCTTT | CASSEYTGGVNTEAFF
TRBJ1-2 | . | . | TRBV4-2 | TGTGCCAGCAGCCAAGATGACTCGAACTATGGCTACACCTTC | CASSQDDSNYGYTF
TRBJ1-2 | . | . | TRBV7-9 | TGTGCCAGCAGCTTAGCGCTGAAACAGTATCGCTATGGCTACACCTTC | CASSLALKQYRYGYTF
TRBJ1-6 | . | TRBD1 | TRBV5-4 | TGTGCCAGCAAAACCCTCCAGGGGGACACCTATAATTCACCCCTCCACTTT | CASKTLQGDTYNSPLHF
TRBJ2-1 | medium-sized | . | TRBV5-1 | TGCGCCAGCAGCTTTTCCCAGGGCAATGAGCAGTTCTTC | CASSFSQGNEQFF
TRBJ2-1 | . | . | TRBV7-9 | TGTGCCAGCAGCTTACTCCACACCTCCTACAATGAGCAGTTCTTC | CASSLLHTSYNEQFF
TRBJ2-7 | . | . | TRBV2 | TGTGCCAGCAGTGGTCAAGCCACCGCCTCCTACGAGCAGTACTTC | CASSGQATASYEQYF
TRBJ1-2 | . | . | TRBV10-3 | TGTGCCATCAGTGCAGCGGGGGATGGCTACACCTTC | CAISAAGDGYTF
TRBJ2-3 | . | TRBD2 | TRBV3-1/TRBV3-2 | TGTGCCAGCAGCCCTCAATACAATAGACTAGCGGGCCCCCGATTTAGCACAGATACGCAGTATTTT | CASSPQYNRLAGPRFSTDTQYF
TRBJ2-7 | . | TRBD1 | TRBV6-5 | TGTGCCAGCAGTTACTGGGACAGGGGGGCCGCCTACGAGCAGTACTTC | CASSYWDRGAAYEQYF
TRBJ1-1 | . | . | TRBV4-2 | TGTGCCAGCAGCGCAGACGGACAAGGGAACACTGAAGCTTTCTTT | CASSADGQGNTEAFF
TRBJ1-2 | . | . | TRBV19 | TGTGCCAGTAGGCAGCGGTCCTATGGCTACACCTTC | CASRQRSYGYTF
TRBJ2-5 | once | . | TRBV19 | TGTGCCAGTAGTATGACAGACCAAGAGACCCAGTACTTC | CASSMTDQETQYF
TRBJ1-2 | once | . | TRBV12-3/TRBV12-4 | TGTGCCAGCAGCCTTACTACTAACTATGGCTACACCTTC | CASSLTTNYGYTF
TRBJ1-3 | . | . | TRBV10-3 | TGTGCCATCAGTGACCGGCCGGGTTCTGGAAACACCATATATTTT | CAISDRPGSGNTIYF
TRBJ1-6 | . | . | TRBV18 | TGTGCCAGCTCACCGAACAGTTCACCCCTCCACTTT | CASSPNSSPLHF
TRBJ2-5 | . | . | TRBV9 | TGTGCCAGCACACCCCGAGGGGGACAAGAGACCCAGTACTTC | CASTPRGGQETQYF
TRBJ2-1 | . | TRBD2 | TRBV2 | TGTGCCAGCACTCCGGGACTATGGGGTGGTAATGAGCAGTTCTTC | CASTPGLWGGNEQFF
TRBJ1-2 | . | TRBD1 | TRBV6-5 | TGTGCCAGCAGTCGACCTGGACAGGGGGTTGGCTACACCTTC | CASSRPGQGVGYTF
TRBJ2-1 | . | . | TRBV7-3 | TGTGCCAGCAGCTTCCACGGGGGTAACAATGAGCAGTTCTTC | CASSFHGGNNEQFF
TRBJ1-1 | . | TRBD1 | TRBV5-1 | TGCGCCAGCACTGGCATACAGGGGATCACTGAAGCTTTCTTT | CASTGIQGITEAFF
TRBJ2-2 | . | . | TRBV6-5 | TGTGCCAGCAGTCTAAACGGGGGTGACACCGGGGAGCTGTTTTTT | CASSLNGGDTGELFF
TRBJ2-2 | . | . | TRBV7-3 | TGTGCCAGCAGATCACACTCTGGAGACACCGGGGAGCTGTTTTTT | CASRSHSGDTGELFF
TRBJ2-5 | few | . | TRBV5-6 | TGTGCCAGCAGCTCACGGGAGACCCAGTACTTC | CASSSRETQYF
TRBJ1-2 | . | . | TRBV30 | TGTGCCTGGAGTGTAATACGGGGGGTACTTAACTATGGCTACACCTTC | CAWSVIRGVLNYGYTF
TRBJ1-6 | . | TRBD1 | TRBV7-9 | TGTGCCAGCAGCTTACAGGGACAGGGCGGATCACCCCTCCACTTT | CASSLQGQGGSPLHF
TRBJ1-1 | . | . | TRBV9 | TGTGCCAGCAGCGTCAGACCGGGAACCCTTGGGGGGTTTCCTGAAGCTTTCTTT | CASSVRPGTLGGFPEAFF
TRBJ1-4 | . | TRBD1 | TRBV11-2 | TGTGCCAGCAGCTTATCGACAGGGGGCGGCGAAAAACTGTTTTTT | CASSLSTGGGEKLFF
TRBJ1-3 | once | . | TRBV30 | TGTGCCTGGAAGAAGGGGGGAAACACCATATATTTT | CAWKKGGNTIYF
TRBJ1-1 | . | . | TRBV18 | TGTGCCAGCTCGATAGAGATGAACACTGAAGCTTTCTTT | CASSIEMNTEAFF
TRBJ2-1 | few | TRBD2 | TRBV6-2/TRBV6-3 | TGTGCCAGCAGTTACGAGCGGGAGATATACAATGAGCAGTTCTTC | CASSYEREIYNEQFF